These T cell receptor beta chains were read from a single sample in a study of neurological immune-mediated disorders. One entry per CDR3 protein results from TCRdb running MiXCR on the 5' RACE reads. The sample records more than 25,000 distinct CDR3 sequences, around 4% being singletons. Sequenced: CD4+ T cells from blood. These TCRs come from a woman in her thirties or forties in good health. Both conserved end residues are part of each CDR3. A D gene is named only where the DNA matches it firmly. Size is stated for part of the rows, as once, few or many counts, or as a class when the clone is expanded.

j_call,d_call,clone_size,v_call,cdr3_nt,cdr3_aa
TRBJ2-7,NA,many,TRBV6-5,TGTGCCAGCAGCCGGGGTTCCGCCGAGCAGTACTTC,CASSRGSAEQYF
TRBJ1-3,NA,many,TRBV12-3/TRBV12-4,TGTGCCAGCAGCGGCATGGACACCATATATTTT,CASSGMDTIYF
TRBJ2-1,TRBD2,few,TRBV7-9,TGTGCCAGCAGATGGGGCGGGGGTGAGCAGTTCTTC,CASRWGGGEQFF
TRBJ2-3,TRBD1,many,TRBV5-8,TGTGCCAGCAGCCCAGGACAGGGGGGGCCTTGGGCACCAACAGATACGCAGTATTTT,CASSPGQGGPWAPTDTQYF
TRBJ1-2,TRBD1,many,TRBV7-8,TGTGCCAGCAGCTTCTTGGGGGGACAGGGAAGGCGCGGCTACACCTTC,CASSFLGGQGRRGYTF
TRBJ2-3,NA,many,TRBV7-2,TGTGCCAGCAGCTTAAGCCTCACAGATACGCAGTATTTT,CASSLSLTDTQYF
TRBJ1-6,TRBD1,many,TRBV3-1,TGTGCCAGCAGCCAAGATAGTTACAGGGGTTCACCCCTCCACTTT,CASSQDSYRGSPLHF
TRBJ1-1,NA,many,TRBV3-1,TGTGCCAGCAGCCAAGAAGCGTCGAACACTGAAGCTTTCTTT,CASSQEASNTEAFF
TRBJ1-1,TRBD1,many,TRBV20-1,TGCAGTGCGGAAGGACAGGGGAATGAAGCTTTCTTT,CSAEGQGNEAFF
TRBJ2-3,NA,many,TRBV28,TGTGCCACCCGAGGAGGGAAGGCAGATACGCAGTATTTT,CATRGGKADTQYF
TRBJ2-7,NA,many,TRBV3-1,TGTGCCAGCAGCCAAGGTCCGCTCCTAGGCGAGCAGTACTTC,CASSQGPLLGEQYF
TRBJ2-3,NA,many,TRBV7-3,TGTGCCAGCAGCTTAGGTGCAACAGATACGCAGTATTTT,CASSLGATDTQYF
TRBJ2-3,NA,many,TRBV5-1,TGCGCCAGCAGAAGCGGAGATAGCACAGATACGCAGTATTTT,CASRSGDSTDTQYF
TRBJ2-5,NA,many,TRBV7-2,TGTGCCAGCAGCTTAGTAGCGCCCCAAGAGACCCAGTACTTC,CASSLVAPQETQYF
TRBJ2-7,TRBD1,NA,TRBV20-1,TGCAGTGCACCCCCCTCCCGGGACAGAGGGTCCTACGAGCAGTACTTC,CSAPPSRDRGSYEQYF
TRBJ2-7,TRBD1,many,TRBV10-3,TGTGCCATTGGACAGGGGTTTAACTACGAGCAGTACTTC,CAIGQGFNYEQYF
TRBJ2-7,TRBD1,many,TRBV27,TGTGCCAGCAGGATGACAGGGGATCCATCGGGGGAGCAGTACTTC,CASRMTGDPSGEQYF
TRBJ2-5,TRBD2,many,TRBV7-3,TGTGCCAGCAGCTCCGGGACTAGCGGGGGGGCCACCCAGTACTTC,CASSSGTSGGATQYF
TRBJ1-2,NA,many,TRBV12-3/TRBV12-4,TGTGCCAGCAGTTTAGGGGCCGACTATGGCTACACCTTC,CASSLGADYGYTF
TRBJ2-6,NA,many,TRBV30,TGTGCCTGGAGCGCCCGACAGTTCTCTGGGGCCAACGTCCTGACTTTC,CAWSARQFSGANVLTF
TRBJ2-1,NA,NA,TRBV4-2,TGTGCCAGCAGCCAAGGCAGGAATGAGCAGTTCTTC,CASSQGRNEQFF
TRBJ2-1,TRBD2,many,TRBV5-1,TGCGCCAGCAGCTTGGAAGTAGCGGGAGCACAGCAGTTCTTC,CASSLEVAGAQQFF
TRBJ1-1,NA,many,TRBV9,TGTGCCAGCAGCGTGGGCCCGAACACTGAAGCTTTCTTT,CASSVGPNTEAFF
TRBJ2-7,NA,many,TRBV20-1,TGCAGTGCTGGGCCCCCCGGCGGGTCCCCCTACGAGCAGTACTTC,CSAGPPGGSPYEQYF
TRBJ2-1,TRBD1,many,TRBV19,TGTGCCAGTACCCGACAGGGGCCCTACAATGAGCAGTTCTTC,CASTRQGPYNEQFF
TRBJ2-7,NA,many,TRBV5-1,TGCGCCAGCAGCTTGGGGGCGAAAGTCCGGGACAAGACCTACGAGCAGTACTTC,CASSLGAKVRDKTYEQYF
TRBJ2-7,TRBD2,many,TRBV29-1,TGCAGCGTTGCGGGACTAGCGGGGGCCGCCCCATACGAGCAGTACTTC,CSVAGLAGAAPYEQYF
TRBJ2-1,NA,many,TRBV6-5,TGTGCCAGCACCGCAGTGAGGACCAGTAATGAGTTCTTC,CASTAVRTSNEFF
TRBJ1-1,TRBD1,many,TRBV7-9,TGTGCCAGCACCTTTAAGACAGGGGATTTGAACACTGAAGCTTTCTTT,CASTFKTGDLNTEAFF
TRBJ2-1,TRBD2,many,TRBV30,TGTGCCTGGAGCGCCAGCGGGGGGGCCGATGAGCAGTTCTTC,CAWSASGGADEQFF
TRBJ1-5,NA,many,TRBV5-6,TGTGCCAGCAGCTTGGTTGGTCAGCCCCAGCATTTT,CASSLVGQPQHF
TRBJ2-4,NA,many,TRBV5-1,TGCGCCAGCAGCTTGGGAGGGGGGGATCAAAACATTCAGTACTTC,CASSLGGGDQNIQYF
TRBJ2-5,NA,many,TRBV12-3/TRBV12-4,TGTGCCAGCAGTCCCCGTGGGAGAAAACAAGAGACCCAGTACTTC,CASSPRGRKQETQYF
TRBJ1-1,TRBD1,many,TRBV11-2,TGTGCCAGCAGCTTACCGACAGGGGGAAAAACTGAAGCTTTCTTT,CASSLPTGGKTEAFF
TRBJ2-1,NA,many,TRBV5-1,TGCGCCAGCAGCTCGGACAGTCTCAATGAGCAGTTCTTC,CASSSDSLNEQFF
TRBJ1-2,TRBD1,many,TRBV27,TGTGCCAGCAGTGTGGACAGGGCGAAGGATAACTATGGCTACACCTTC,CASSVDRAKDNYGYTF
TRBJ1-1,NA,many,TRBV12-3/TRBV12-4,TGTGCCAGCAGTTTTCGGGAGAACACTGAAGCTTTCTTT,CASSFRENTEAFF
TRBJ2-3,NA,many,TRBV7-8,TGTGCCAGCAGCTTCAGGGGCATGACAGATACGCAGTATTTT,CASSFRGMTDTQYF
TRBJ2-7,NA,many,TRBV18,TGTGCCAGCTCACCAAAGGACAGCTCCTACGAGCAGTACTTC,CASSPKDSSYEQYF
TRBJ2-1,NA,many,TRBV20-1,TGCAGTGCTAGAGGTGGTGTGGGGGGCGATGAGCAGTTCTTC,CSARGGVGGDEQFF
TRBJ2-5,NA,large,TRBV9,TGTGCCAGCAGCGTAGAGGACTGGGAGACCCAGTACTTC,CASSVEDWETQYF
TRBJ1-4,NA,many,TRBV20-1,TGCAGTGCTTCCCGGGACGGGAAGAATGAAAAACTGTTTTTT,CSASRDGKNEKLFF
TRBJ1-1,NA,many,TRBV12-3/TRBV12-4,TGTGCCATCCGTGGGTGGAACACTGAAGCTTTCTTT,CAIRGWNTEAFF
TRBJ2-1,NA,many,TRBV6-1,TGTGCCAGCAGTGAAGAAATCGGAGATTCTTACAATGAGCAGTTCTTC,CASSEEIGDSYNEQFF
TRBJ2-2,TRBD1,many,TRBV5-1,TGCGCCAGCAGCTTCGCAACAGGGGGCACCGGGGAGCTGTTTTTT,CASSFATGGTGELFF